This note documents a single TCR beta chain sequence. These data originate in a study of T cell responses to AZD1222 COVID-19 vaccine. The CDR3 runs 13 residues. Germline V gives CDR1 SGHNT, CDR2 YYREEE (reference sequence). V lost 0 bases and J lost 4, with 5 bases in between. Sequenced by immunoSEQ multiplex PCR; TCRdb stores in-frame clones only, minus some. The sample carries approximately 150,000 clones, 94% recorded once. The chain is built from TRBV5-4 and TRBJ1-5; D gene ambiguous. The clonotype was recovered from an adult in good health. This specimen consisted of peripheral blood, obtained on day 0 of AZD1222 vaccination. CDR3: CASSLGVNQPQHF. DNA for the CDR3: TGTGCCAGCAGCTTGGGAGTTAATCAGCCCCAGCATTTT. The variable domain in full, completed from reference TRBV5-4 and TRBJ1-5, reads ETGVTQSPTHLIKTRGQQVTLRCSSQSGHNTVSWYQQALGQGPQFIFQYYREEENGRGNFPPRFSGLQFPNYSSELNVNALELDDSALYLCASSLGVNQPQHFGDGTRLSIL.